A single sample gave rise to the 17 T cell receptor beta chains below, sequenced in a study of CD8 T cells in Susac syndrome. With random hexamers, reverse transcription was performed on roughly 0.45 to 1 ug of RNA. Each CDR3 protein gets one entry after TCRdb re-called the immunoSEQ multiplex PCR reads with MiXCR. The top ten hold around 0.2% of the sample, which has 250,000 to 300,000 distinct CDR3 sequences, approximately 85% seen once. Sequencing used CD8+ T cells from PBMCs. These receptors were collected from a human donor with multiple sclerosis.

The gene calls are TRBV6-1 and TRBJ2-5, with 7 bases matching TRBD2. J was trimmed by 2 bases and V by 0 bases; bases with no gene match: 9. Per the germline V gene, CDR1 is MNHNS and CDR2 is SASEGT. This CDR3 comprises 17 residues. This CDR3 is CASSEARPAGYQETQYF. In DNA form, the CDR3 reads TGTGCCAGCAGTGAAGCGAGGCCAGCGGGGTATCAAGAGACCCAGTACTTC.

J is TRBJ2-3 and V is TRBV7-2; TRBD2 aligns across 9 bases. The CDR3 is 16 amino acids. J was trimmed by 4 bases and V by 0 bases; bases with no gene match: 5. Per germline, CDR1 SGHTA and CDR2 FQGNSA. The CDR3 coding sequence is TGTGCCAGCAGCTTAGCGATAGCGGGAGCGTCAGATACGCAGTATTTT. Translation: CASSLAIAGASDTQYF. Filled out from reference TRBV7-2 and TRBJ2-3, the complete variable domain reads GAGVSQSPSNKVTEKGKDVELRCDPISGHTALYWYRQSLGQGLEFLIYFQGNSAPDKSGLPSDRFSAERTGGSVSTLTIQRTQQEDSAVYLCASSLAIAGASDTQYFGPGTRLTVL.

This clonotype appeared a few times. V is TRBV6-2 or TRBV6-3 and J is TRBJ2-1, with 7 bases that match TRBD2. This CDR3 is built from 16 residues. V shed 0 bases, J shed 10 bases, and the junction held 12 bases outside the gene matches. The V gene's germline CDR1 is MNHEY and CDR2 SVGEGT. In DNA form, the CDR3 reads TGTGCCAGCAGTTACTCCCCCGGGGAGGGAGTGTTCGAGCAGTTCTTC. Translating gives CASSYSPGEGVFEQFF.

This chain connects TRBV20-1 to TRBJ2-5, with 8 positions matching TRBD1. The CDR3 length is 15 residues. J gave up 1 base and V 4 bases, and 8 bases lay outside the gene matches. In germline, CDR1 is DFQATT, CDR2 SNEGSKA (reference sequence). Here the CDR3 reads CSATHRDRIQETQYF. The CDR3 nucleotides read TGCAGTGCTACACACCGGGACAGGATCCAAGAGACCCAGTACTTC.

J is TRBJ2-3 and V is TRBV12-3 or TRBV12-4, with 9 bases matching TRBD2. The J segment lost 5 bases and the V segment lost 7 bases, leaving 19 bases of the junction unmatched. The CDR3 runs 18 residues. CDR3 sequence: CASTPNSLAGFSGDTQYF. The CDR3 bases are TGTGCCAGCACCCCTAACTCACTAGCGGGTTTCTCTGGAGATACGCAGTATTTT.

This chain uses TRBV28 with TRBJ1-2, with unresolved D. CDR3 size: 15 residues. The ends were cut back, 2 bases at V and 1 base at J, with 11 bases in the middle. The germline V gene has CDR1 MDHEN and CDR2 SYDVKM. CDR3 DNA: TGTGCCAGCAGTTTACCCCCGACGGGTAACTATGGCTACACCTTC. Its translation is CASSLPPTGNYGYTF.

The chain recombines TRBV5-6 with TRBJ2-7; TRBD2 matches at 8 bases. CDR3 size: 17 residues. V was clipped by 6 bases and J by 5 bases; unmatched bases: 19. Germline CDR1 and CDR2: SGHDT and YYEEEE. The CDR3 loop is CASTLGWRAGVADEQYF. The CDR3 bases are TGTGCCAGCACCCTGGGGTGGAGAGCGGGAGTAGCCGACGAGCAGTACTTC. The full variable domain, rest sourced from reference TRBV5-6 and TRBJ2-7, is DAGVTQSPTHLIKTRGQQVTLRCSPKSGHDTVSWYQQALGQGPQFIFQYYEEEERQRGNFPDRFSGHQFPNYSSELNVNALLLGDSALYLCASTLGWRAGVADEQYFGPGTRLTVT.

The J gene is TRBJ2-1, the V gene TRBV24-1; 7 bases agree with TRBD2. The germline CDR1 and CDR2 sequences are KGHDR and SFDVKD. The V gene end was trimmed by 0 bases and the J gene end by 8 bases; junction bases not matched to a gene: 6. The length of the CDR3 is 15 residues. The CDR3 loop reads CATSDLLGEGHEQFF. CDR3 nucleotides: TGTGCCACCAGTGATTTGTTGGGGGAGGGCCATGAGCAGTTCTTC.

The rearrangement joins TRBV2 to TRBJ1-5, with 11 bases aligning to TRBD1. Trimming cost V 2 bases and J 2 bases; bases outside gene matches: 5. The CDR3 totals 17 residues. In germline, CDR1 is SNHLY, CDR2 FYNNEI. CDR3 region: CASSETWDRGGNQPQHF. CDR3 coding DNA: TGTGCCAGCAGTGAAACGTGGGACAGGGGGGGCAATCAGCCCCAGCATTTT. Together with reference TRBV2 and TRBJ1-5, the CDR3 gives the full variable domain: EPEVTQTPSHQVTQMGQEVILRCVPISNHLYFYWYRQILGQKVEFLVSFYNNEISEKSEIFDDQFSVERPDGSNFTLKIRSTKLEDSAMYFCASSETWDRGGNQPQHFGDGTRLSIL.

V gene TRBV19 combines with J gene TRBJ1-2; no firm D call. Germline CDR1 is LNHDA and CDR2 is SQIVND (reference sequence). Trimming shortened V by 5 bases and J by 4 bases, and 8 bases separated the two germline ends. This CDR3 comprises 12 residues. The CDR3 loop reads CASSADGYGYTF. As DNA, the CDR3 is TGTGCCAGTAGTGCGGATGGCTATGGCTACACCTTC.

The count of this clonotype is one. The chain uses TRBV30 and TRBJ2-5; 11 bases map to TRBD1. CDR1 is GTSNPN, CDR2 SVGIG, per germline (reference sequence). This CDR3 has 14 amino acids. The J segment lost 4 bases and the V segment lost 0 bases, leaving 1 base of the junction unmatched. This chain's CDR3 is CAWSVGTGGETQYF. CDR3 nucleotide sequence: TGTGCCTGGAGTGTGGGGACAGGGGGAGAGACCCAGTACTTC.

V usage is TRBV5-1 and J usage is TRBJ2-1; 9 bases fit TRBD2. The V gene's germline CDR1 is SGHRS and CDR2 YFSETQ. V lost 5 bases and J lost 4; bases outside the gene matches: 7. CDR3 length equals 15 residues. CDR3 sequence reads: CASSWTSAGYNEQFF. The CDR3 nucleotides are TGCGCCAGCAGTTGGACTAGCGCCGGTTACAATGAGCAGTTCTTC. The variable domain in full, completed from reference TRBV5-1 and TRBJ2-1, reads KAGVTQTPRYLIKTRGQQVTLSCSPISGHRSVSWYQQTPGQGLQFLFEYFSETQRNKGNFPGRFSGRQFSNSRSEMNVSTLELGDSALYLCASSWTSAGYNEQFFGPGTRLTVL.

This chain uses TRBV27 with TRBJ2-7; 7 bases map to TRBD2. J gave up 4 bases and V 3 bases, and 6 bases lay outside the gene matches. Germline lookup yields CDR1 MNHEY and CDR2 SMNVEV (reference sequence). This CDR3 is 14 amino acids long. The CDR3: CASSFSSGQYEQYF. The DNA of the CDR3 is TGTGCCAGCAGTTTCTCTAGCGGCCAATACGAGCAGTACTTC.

This sequence joins TRBV7-9 and TRBJ2-7, with D possibly being TRBD1 or TRBD2 (6 bases each). The CDR3 runs 17 residues. V was shortened by 5 bases and J by 1 base, with 21 bases between the two germline ends. Looked up from germline, CDR1 is SEHNR and CDR2 is FQNEAQ (reference sequence). The CDR3 region is CASSLFVGGPASYEQYF. CDR3 DNA: TGTGCCAGCAGCCTCTTTGTGGGGGGCCCTGCTTCCTACGAGCAGTACTTC.

The chain links TRBV19 to TRBJ2-7, with D tentatively TRBD1 or TRBD2 (6 bases each). Trimming cost V 3 bases and J 1 base, with 13 bases left between them. Germline V lookup: CDR1 LNHDA, CDR2 SQIVND (reference sequence). The CDR3 consists of 15 residues. The CDR3 reads CASSMEGDTSYEQYF. The CDR3 coding sequence is TGTGCCAGTAGTATGGAGGGGGACACTTCCTACGAGCAGTACTTC.

CDR3 bases: TGTGCCAGTGGACAGGGGGCAGGGGAGCAGTACTTC. Its protein product is CASGQGAGEQYF. The chain combines TRBV28 with TRBJ2-7, with 11 bases matching TRBD1. Germline assignment: CDR1 MDHEN and CDR2 SYDVKM. The J segment lost 7 bases and the V segment lost 9 bases, leaving 5 bases of the junction unmatched. This CDR3 is built from 12 residues. The variable domain in full, with the rest retrieved from reference TRBV28 and TRBJ2-7, is DVKVTQSSRYLVKRTGEKVFLECVQDMDHENMFWYRQDPGLGLRLIYFSYDVKMKEKGDIPEGYSVSREKKERFSLILESASTNQTSMYLCASGQGAGEQYFGPGTRLTVT.

This chain uses TRBV9 with TRBJ1-3, with D possibly matching TRBD1 (6 bases). The CDR3 spans 18 residues. Germline V gene sequence: CDR1 SGDLS, CDR2 YYNGEE. Trimming stripped 0 bases from V and 1 base from J, with 17 bases between. In DNA form, the CDR3 reads TGTGCCAGCAGCGTAGGGCCTACTGGGACATCGTCTGGAAACACCATATATTTT. The encoded protein is CASSVGPTGTSSGNTIYF.